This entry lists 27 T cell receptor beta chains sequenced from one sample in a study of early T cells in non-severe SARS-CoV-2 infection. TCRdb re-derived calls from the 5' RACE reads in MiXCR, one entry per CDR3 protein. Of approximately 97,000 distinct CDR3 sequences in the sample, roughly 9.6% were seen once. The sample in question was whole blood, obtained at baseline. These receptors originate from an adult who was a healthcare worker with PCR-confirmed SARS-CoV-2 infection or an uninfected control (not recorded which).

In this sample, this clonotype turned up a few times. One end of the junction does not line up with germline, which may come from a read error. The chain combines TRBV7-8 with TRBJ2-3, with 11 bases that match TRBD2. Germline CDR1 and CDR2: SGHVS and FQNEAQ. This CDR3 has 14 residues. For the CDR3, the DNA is TGTGCCAGCAGCGTAGCGGGGGGGCCAGATACGCAGTATTTT. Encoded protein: CASSVAGGPDTQYF. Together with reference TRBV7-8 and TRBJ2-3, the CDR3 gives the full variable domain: GAGVSQSPRYKVAKRGQDVALRCDPISGHVSLFWYQQALGQGPEFLTYFQNEAQLDKSGLPSDRFFAERPEGSVSTLKIQRTQQEDSAVYLCASSVAGGPDTQYFGPGTRLTVL.

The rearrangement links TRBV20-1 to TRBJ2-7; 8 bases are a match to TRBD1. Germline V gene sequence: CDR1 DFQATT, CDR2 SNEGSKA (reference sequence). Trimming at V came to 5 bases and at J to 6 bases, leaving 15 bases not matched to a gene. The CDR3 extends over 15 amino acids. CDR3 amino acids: CSAPNRWTGRPEQYF. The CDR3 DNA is TGCAGTGCTCCGAATAGGTGGACAGGGAGGCCCGAGCAGTACTTC.

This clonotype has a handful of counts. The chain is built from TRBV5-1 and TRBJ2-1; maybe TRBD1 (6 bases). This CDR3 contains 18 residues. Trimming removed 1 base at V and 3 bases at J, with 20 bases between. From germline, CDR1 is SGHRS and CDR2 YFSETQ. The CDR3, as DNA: TGCGCCAGCAGCTTGTGGGGACAAACTACTAATATCTACAATGAGCAGTTCTTC. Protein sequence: CASSLWGQTTNIYNEQFF.

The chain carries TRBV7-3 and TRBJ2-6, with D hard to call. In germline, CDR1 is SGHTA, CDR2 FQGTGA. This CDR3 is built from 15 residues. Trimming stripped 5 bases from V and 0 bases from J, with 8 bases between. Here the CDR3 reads CASSRSPSGANVLTF. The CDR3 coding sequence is TGTGCCAGCAGCCGTAGCCCCTCTGGGGCCAACGTCCTGACTTTC.

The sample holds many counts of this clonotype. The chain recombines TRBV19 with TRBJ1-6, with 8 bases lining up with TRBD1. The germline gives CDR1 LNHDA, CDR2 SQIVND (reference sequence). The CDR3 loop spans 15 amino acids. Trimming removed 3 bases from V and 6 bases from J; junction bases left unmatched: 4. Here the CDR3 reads CASSMSGGSNSPLHF. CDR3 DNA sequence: TGTGCCAGTAGTATGTCAGGGGGCTCTAATTCACCCCTCCACTTT.

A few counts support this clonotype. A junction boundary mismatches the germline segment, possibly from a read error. The CDR3 DNA is TGTGCCAGCGCAGGGGGCTGGACTGAAGTTTTCTTT. This sequence encodes CASAGGWTEVFF. The chain employs TRBV6-5 and TRBJ1-1, with 8 bases lining up with TRBD1. The germline V gene encodes CDR1 MNHEY and CDR2 SVGAGI. CDR3 length: 12 residues.

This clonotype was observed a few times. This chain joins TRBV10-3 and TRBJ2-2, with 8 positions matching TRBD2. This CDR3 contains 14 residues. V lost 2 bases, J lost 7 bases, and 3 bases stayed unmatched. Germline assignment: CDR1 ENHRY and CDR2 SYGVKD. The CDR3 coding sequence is TGTGCCATCAGTGAGGGACTAGCCGTCGGGGAGCTGTTTTTT. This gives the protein CAISEGLAVGELFF.

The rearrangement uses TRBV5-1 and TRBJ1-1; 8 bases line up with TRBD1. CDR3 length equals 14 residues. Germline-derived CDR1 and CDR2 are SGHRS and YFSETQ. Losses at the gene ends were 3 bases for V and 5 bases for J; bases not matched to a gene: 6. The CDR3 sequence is CASSYGTGVTEAFF. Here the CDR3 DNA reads TGCGCCAGCAGCTACGGGACAGGTGTAACTGAAGCTTTCTTT. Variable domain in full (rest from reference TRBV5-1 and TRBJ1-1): KAGVTQTPRYLIKTRGQQVTLSCSPISGHRSVSWYQQTPGQGLQFLFEYFSETQRNKGNFPGRFSGRQFSNSRSEMNVSTLELGDSALYLCASSYGTGVTEAFFGQGTRLTVV.

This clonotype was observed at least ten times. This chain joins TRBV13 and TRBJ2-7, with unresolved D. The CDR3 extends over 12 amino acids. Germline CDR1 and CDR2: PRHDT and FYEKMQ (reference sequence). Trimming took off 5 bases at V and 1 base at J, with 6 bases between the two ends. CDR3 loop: CASSHLSYEQYF. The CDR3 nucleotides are TGTGCCAGCAGCCACTTGTCCTACGAGCAGTACTTC.

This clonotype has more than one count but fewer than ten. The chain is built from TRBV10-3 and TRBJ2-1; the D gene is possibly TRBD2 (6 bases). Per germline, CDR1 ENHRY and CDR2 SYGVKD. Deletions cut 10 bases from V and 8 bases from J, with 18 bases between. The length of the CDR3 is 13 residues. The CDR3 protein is CATSREPSDEQFF. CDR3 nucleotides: TGTGCCACATCCCGGGAGCCTAGCGATGAGCAGTTCTTC.

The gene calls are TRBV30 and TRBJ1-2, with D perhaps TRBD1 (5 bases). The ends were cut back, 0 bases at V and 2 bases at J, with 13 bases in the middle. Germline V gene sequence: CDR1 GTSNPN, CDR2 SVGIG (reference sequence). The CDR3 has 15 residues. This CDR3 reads CAWSVRGILNYGYTF. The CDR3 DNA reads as TGTGCCTGGAGTGTTCGGGGCATCCTAAACTATGGCTACACCTTC. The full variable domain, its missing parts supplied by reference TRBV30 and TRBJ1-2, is SQTIHQWPATLVQPVGSPLSLECTVEGTSNPNLYWYRQAAGRGLQLLFYSVGIGQISSEVPQNLSASRPQDRQFILSSKKLLLSDSGFYLCAWSVRGILNYGYTFGSGTRLTVV.

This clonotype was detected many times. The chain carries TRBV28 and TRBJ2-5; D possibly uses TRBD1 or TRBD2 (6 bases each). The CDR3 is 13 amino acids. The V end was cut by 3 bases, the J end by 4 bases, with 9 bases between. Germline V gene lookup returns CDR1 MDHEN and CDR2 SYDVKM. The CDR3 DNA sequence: TGTGCCAGCAGTTTGGGGGGCGGAGAGACCCAGTACTTC. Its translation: CASSLGGGETQYF.

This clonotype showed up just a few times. The CDR3 sequence: CASSLMGKDTEAFF. The CDR3 DNA is TGTGCCAGCAGTTTAATGGGGAAGGACACTGAAGCTTTCTTT. This chain links TRBV12-3 or TRBV12-4 with TRBJ1-1, with D unresolved. This CDR3 spans 14 amino acids. The ends were cut back, 2 bases at V and 3 bases at J, with 10 bases in the middle.

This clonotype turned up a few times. The CDR3 region is CASSLGTSGGADEQFF. CDR3 nucleotides: TGTGCCAGCAGCCTCGGGACTAGCGGGGGGGCGGATGAGCAGTTCTTC. The gene calls are TRBV5-8 and TRBJ2-1; 16 bases match TRBD2. The CDR3 consists of 16 residues. Per germline, CDR1 SGHTS and CDR2 YDEGEE. Trimming removed 4 bases from V and 8 bases from J; junction bases left unmatched: 6.

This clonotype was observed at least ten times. Here the CDR3 reads CASSTRDSNYEQYF. The CDR3 DNA reads as TGTGCCAGCAGTACCCGGGACAGCAACTACGAGCAGTACTTC. The chain combines TRBV7-9 with TRBJ2-7; TRBD1 matches at 7 bases. V lost 6 bases to trimming and J lost 3 bases; unmatched junction nucleotides: 8. The CDR3 has 14 amino acids. Germline V CDR1 and CDR2: SEHNR, FQNEAQ (reference sequence).

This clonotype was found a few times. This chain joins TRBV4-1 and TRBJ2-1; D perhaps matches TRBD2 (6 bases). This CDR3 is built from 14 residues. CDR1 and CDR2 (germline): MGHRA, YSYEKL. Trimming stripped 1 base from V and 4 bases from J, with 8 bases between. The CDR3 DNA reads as TGCGCCAGCAGCCAAGCGGAGGGGTACAATGAGCAGTTCTTC. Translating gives CASSQAEGYNEQFF.

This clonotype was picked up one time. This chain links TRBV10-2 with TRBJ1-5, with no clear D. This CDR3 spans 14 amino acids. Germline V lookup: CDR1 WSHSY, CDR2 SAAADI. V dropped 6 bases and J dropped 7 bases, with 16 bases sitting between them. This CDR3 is CASSYGPREQPQHF. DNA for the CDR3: TGCGCCAGCAGCTACGGGCCGAGGGAACAGCCCCAGCATTTT.

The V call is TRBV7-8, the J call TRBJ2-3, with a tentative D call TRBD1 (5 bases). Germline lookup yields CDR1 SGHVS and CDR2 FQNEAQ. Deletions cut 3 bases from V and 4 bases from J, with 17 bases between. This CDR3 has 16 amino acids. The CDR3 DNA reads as TGTGCCAGCAGCTTGTTTGGCAGGGTGGGCTCAGATACGCAGTATTTT. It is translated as CASSLFGRVGSDTQYF.

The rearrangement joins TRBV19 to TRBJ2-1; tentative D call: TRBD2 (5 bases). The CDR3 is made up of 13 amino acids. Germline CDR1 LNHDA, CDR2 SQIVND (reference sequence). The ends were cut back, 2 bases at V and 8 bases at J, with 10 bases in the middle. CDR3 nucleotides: TGTGCCAGTAGTATATATGGAGGCTATGAGCAGTTCTTC. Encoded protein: CASSIYGGYEQFF.

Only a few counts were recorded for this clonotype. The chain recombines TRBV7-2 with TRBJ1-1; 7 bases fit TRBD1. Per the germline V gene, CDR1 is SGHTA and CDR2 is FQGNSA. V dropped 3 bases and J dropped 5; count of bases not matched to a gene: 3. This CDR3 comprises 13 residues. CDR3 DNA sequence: TGTGCCAGCAGCTTCTCACAGGGGACTGAAGCTTTCTTT. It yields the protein CASSFSQGTEAFF.

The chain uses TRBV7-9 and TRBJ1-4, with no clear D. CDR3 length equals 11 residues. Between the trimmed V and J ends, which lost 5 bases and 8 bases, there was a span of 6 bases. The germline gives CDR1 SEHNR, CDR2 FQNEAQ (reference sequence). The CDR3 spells CASSHSEKLFF. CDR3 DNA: TGTGCCAGCAGCCATTCAGAAAAACTGTTTTTT.

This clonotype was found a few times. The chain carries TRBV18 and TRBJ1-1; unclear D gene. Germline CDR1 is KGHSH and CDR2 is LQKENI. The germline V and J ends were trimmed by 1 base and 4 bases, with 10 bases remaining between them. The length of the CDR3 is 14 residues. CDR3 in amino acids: CASSPRLGSTEAFF. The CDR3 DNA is TGTGCCAGCTCACCACGGTTGGGGAGCACTGAAGCTTTCTTT.

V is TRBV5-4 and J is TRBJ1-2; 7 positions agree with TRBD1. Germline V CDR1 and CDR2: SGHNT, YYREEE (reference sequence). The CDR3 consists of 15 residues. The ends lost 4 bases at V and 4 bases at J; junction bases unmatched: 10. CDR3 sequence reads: CASSGRYRGAYGYTF. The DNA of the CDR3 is TGTGCCAGCAGCGGGAGGTACAGGGGTGCCTATGGCTACACCTTC.

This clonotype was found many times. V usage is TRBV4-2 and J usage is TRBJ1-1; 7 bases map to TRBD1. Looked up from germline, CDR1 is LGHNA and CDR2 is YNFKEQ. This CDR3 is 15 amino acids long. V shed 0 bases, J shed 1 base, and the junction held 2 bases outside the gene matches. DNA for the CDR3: TGTGCCAGCAGCCAAGATACAGGGGAGAACACTGAAGCTTTCTTT. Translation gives CASSQDTGENTEAFF.

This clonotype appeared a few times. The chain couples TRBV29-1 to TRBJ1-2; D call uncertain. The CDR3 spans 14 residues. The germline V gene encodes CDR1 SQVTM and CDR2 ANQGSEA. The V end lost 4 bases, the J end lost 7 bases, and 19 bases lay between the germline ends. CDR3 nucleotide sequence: TGCAGCGTTGGGTCTACGGCGTTAGTTCGTGGCTACACCTTC. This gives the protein CSVGSTALVRGYTF.

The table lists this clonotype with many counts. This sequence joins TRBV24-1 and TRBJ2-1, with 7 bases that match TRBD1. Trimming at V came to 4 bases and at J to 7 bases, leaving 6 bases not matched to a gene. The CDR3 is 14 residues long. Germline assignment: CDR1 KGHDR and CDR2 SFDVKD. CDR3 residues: CATSEGDRQNEQFF. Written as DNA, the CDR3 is TGTGCCACCAGTGAAGGGGACAGACAGAATGAGCAGTTCTTC.

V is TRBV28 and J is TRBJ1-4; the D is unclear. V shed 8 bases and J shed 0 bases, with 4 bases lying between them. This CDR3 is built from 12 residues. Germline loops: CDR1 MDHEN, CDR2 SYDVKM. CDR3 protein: CASFATNEKLFF. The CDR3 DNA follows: TGTGCCAGCTTCGCAACTAATGAAAAACTGTTTTTT.